The table lists the clone carrying this TCR beta chain with a few counts. Its antigen remains unidentified. The data derive from a study of response to subunit inactivated influenza vaccine. Study-wide results and limits: There was a suggestion from the authors that each seasonal influenza vaccination recruits few new T cells.

TCRdb independently ran MiXCR on the RT-PCR reads; one entry per CDR3 protein. Here the sample spans more than 200,000 distinct CDR3 sequences, 12% being singletons. Germline CDR1 reads MDHEN; CDR2 reads SYDVKM. This CDR3 comprises 13 residues. Trimming took off 11 bases at V and 6 bases at J, with 16 bases between the two ends. This TCR was sampled from a man aged 50 to 60 who received an inactivated influenza vaccine. The chain recombines TRBV28 with TRBJ2-2, with no clear D. The material sequenced was non-naive T cells sorted from PBMCs, taken around 14 days before vaccination. In DNA, the CDR3 is TGTGCCTCCGGCTCTCGCTGGTCCGGGGAGCTGTTTTTT. It codes for CASGSRWSGELFF. Complete variable domain (other parts from reference TRBV28 and TRBJ2-2): DVKVTQSSRYLVKRTGEKVFLECVQDMDHENMFWYRQDPGLGLRLIYFSYDVKMKEKGDIPEGYSVSREKKERFSLILESASTNQTSMYLCASGSRWSGELFFGEGSRLTVL.